Below, 5 T cell receptor beta chains from the same sample are listed, as sequenced in a study of identical twins (dated by TCRdb to 2016 to 2018). The library was built by means of 5' RACE. TCRdb lists the instrument as Illumina HiSeq 2000. TCRdb reanalyzed the raw reads on its own, using fastp at Q25 for trimming and MiXCR for clone calling, and kept in-frame beta chains. Each entry is one CDR3 protein sequence, shown with its most common DNA and genes. In this sample the table shows fewer than 900,000 distinct CDR3 sequences, about 20% of which occur a single time. The ten biggest clones cover about an eighth of the sample. These data also formed part of another study, on T cells expressing NK-cell markers.

The sample consisted of PBMCs. The origin of the receptors is a woman younger than 30 in good health.

V is TRBV2 and J is TRBJ2-5, with TRBD2 identical over 13 bases. Germline V gives CDR1 SNHLY, CDR2 FYNNEI. V lost 9 bases to trimming and J lost 7 bases; unmatched junction nucleotides: 5. The CDR3 has 13 residues. This CDR3 reads CASTSGRAGTQYF. For the CDR3, the DNA is TGTGCCAGTACTAGCGGGAGGGCCGGGACCCAGTACTTC.

The chain joins TRBV7-3 to TRBJ1-1, with D hard to call. V was trimmed by 0 bases and J by 7 bases, leaving 12 bases between them. Germline CDR1 reads SGHTA; CDR2 reads FQGTGA. The CDR3 totals 14 residues. As DNA, the CDR3 is TGTGCCAGCAGCTTAACGCCATCATACAGTGAAGCTTTCTTT. Translation gives CASSLTPSYSEAFF.

The chain joins TRBV5-6 to TRBJ2-6; no clear D gene. V was cut by 0 bases and J by 0 bases, with 7 bases left in between. Germline V gives CDR1 SGHDT, CDR2 YYEEEE. CDR3 length: 16 amino acids. CDR3 amino acids: CASSLGLSSGANVLTF. The CDR3 DNA is TGTGCCAGCAGCTTGGGACTGAGCTCTGGGGCCAACGTCCTGACTTTC.

This clonotype was counted a few times. This chain connects TRBV25-1 to TRBJ2-7, with 9 bases fitting TRBD1. Germline V gene lookup returns CDR1 MGHDK and CDR2 SYGVNS. This CDR3 contains 18 residues. Losses at the gene ends were 1 base for V and 2 bases for J; bases not matched to a gene: 12. The CDR3 DNA sequence: TGTGCCAGCAGTGAATGGACAGGGGAATCAACAAGGGCCTACGAGCAGTACTTC. Translation gives CASSEWTGESTRAYEQYF.

V and J are TRBV7-8 and TRBJ2-3; the D gene is possibly TRBD1 (5 bases). The V gene lost 5 bases and the J gene lost 1 base, with 10 bases spanning the gap. The CDR3 sequence is 14 residues long. Germline V CDR1 and CDR2: SGHVS, FQNEAQ. The DNA for the CDR3 is TGTGCCAGCAGCCCGATGGGGCGCACAGATACGCAGTATTTT. Translating it yields CASSPMGRTDTQYF.